These T cell receptor beta chains were read from a single sample in a study of lymphopenia after photon versus proton radiotherapy. This table comes from immunoSEQ multiplex PCR, and its TCRdb copy is limited to in-frame clones, with some not included. The table includes about 53,000 clones, about four fifths detected once. The sequences come from peripheral blood, collected from a patient treated with photon-based radiotherapy. These TCRs come from a man aged 50 to 59 with gastric cancer. The CDR3 runs from the conserved cysteine through the conserved F or W. Fields, in order: V gene, clone size, D gene, J gene, CDR3 DNA, CDR3 protein. The D gene is left open where the match is weak. A clone size is listed for some rows: how often the clone was seen (once, few, many), or a class if it is expanded.

V: TRBV6-4; size: -; D: -; J: TRBJ2-2; DNA: TGTGCCAGCAGTGACGGGGCCGAGGGTCCCACCGGGGAGCTGTTTTTT; CDR3: CASSDGAEGPTGELFF
V: TRBV9; size: -; D: TRBD2; J: TRBJ2-1; DNA: TGTGCCAGCAGCCCCCTGAGCGGGAGTAGGAATGAGCAGTTCTTC; CDR3: CASSPLSGSRNEQFF
V: TRBV7-2; size: -; D: -; J: TRBJ2-1; DNA: TGTGCCAGCAGCCCACGCCGGGACTCCTACAATGAGCAGTTCTTC; CDR3: CASSPRRDSYNEQFF
V: TRBV6-6; size: -; D: -; J: TRBJ2-2; DNA: TGTGCCAGCACCTACCGGGACATCAAGACCGGGGAGCTGTTTTTT; CDR3: CASTYRDIKTGELFF
V: TRBV5-6; size: few; D: TRBD2; J: TRBJ2-1; DNA: TGTGCCAGCAGCGGAACTAGCGGGAGAATGTGGTTCTTC; CDR3: CASSGTSGRMWFF
V: TRBV6-5; size: few; D: -; J: TRBJ1-2; DNA: TGTGCCAGCAGTTCGACTGACACGGACTATGGCTACACCTTC; CDR3: CASSSTDTDYGYTF
V: TRBV28; size: -; D: TRBD2; J: TRBJ2-7; DNA: TGTGCCAGCAGTTCCCCCGGACTAGCTCGGTACGAGCAGTACTTC; CDR3: CASSSPGLARYEQYF
V: TRBV25-1; size: -; D: TRBD1; J: TRBJ1-1; DNA: TGTGCCAGCAGTAGCCACAGGGGCTGGACTGAAGCTTTCTTT; CDR3: CASSSHRGWTEAFF
V: TRBV29-1; size: few; D: TRBD1; J: TRBJ2-7; DNA: TGCAGCGCCCAGGGACAGACCTACGAGCAGTACTTC; CDR3: CSAQGQTYEQYF
V: TRBV29-1; size: -; D: -; J: TRBJ1-1; DNA: TGCAGCGTCGAACCGACAGAATTGGGCACTGAAGCTTTCTTT; CDR3: CSVEPTELGTEAFF
V: TRBV4-1; size: -; D: -; J: TRBJ1-2; DNA: TGCGCCAGCAGCCTAGACAGATTTAATGGCTACACCTTC; CDR3: CASSLDRFNGYTF
V: TRBV11-3; size: -; D: TRBD1; J: TRBJ2-2; DNA: TGTGCCAGCGGGTACAGGGGGCGCGACACCGGGGAGCTGTTTTTT; CDR3: CASGYRGRDTGELFF
V: TRBV5-3; size: -; D: TRBD2; J: TRBJ2-1; DNA: TGTGCCAGAAGCGTTCCGGGACTAGCGGGAGGGCCGGTCAATGATGAGCAGTTCTTC; CDR3: CARSVPGLAGGPVNDEQFF
V: TRBV19; size: -; D: TRBD2; J: TRBJ2-1; DNA: TGTGCCAGTAGCCGGACTAGCGGGAGTATAGGGAATGAGCAGTTCTTC; CDR3: CASSRTSGSIGNEQFF
V: TRBV30; size: -; D: TRBD1; J: TRBJ2-5; DNA: TGTGCCTATAAGACAGGGGGCCGAGAGACCCAGTACTTC; CDR3: CAYKTGGRETQYF
V: TRBV28; size: -; D: TRBD1; J: TRBJ1-5; DNA: TGTGCCAGCAGAAGGACAGGGTTTAGCAATCAGCCCCAGCATTTT; CDR3: CASRRTGFSNQPQHF
V: TRBV9; size: -; D: TRBD1; J: TRBJ2-2; DNA: TGTGCCAGCAGCGTACCGGACAGGCCCGCGAACACCGGGGAGCTGTTTTTT; CDR3: CASSVPDRPANTGELFF
V: TRBV7-9; size: -; D: TRBD1; J: TRBJ1-4; DNA: TGTGCCAGCGGTGGGGCAGGGGGCTCTAATGAAAAACTGTTTTTT; CDR3: CASGGAGGSNEKLFF
V: TRBV4-1; size: -; D: TRBD2; J: TRBJ2-5; DNA: TGCGCCAGCAGCAGAGGGACTAGCGGACAAGAGACCCAGTACTTC; CDR3: CASSRGTSGQETQYF
V: TRBV11-2; size: -; D: -; J: TRBJ1-1; DNA: TGTGCCAGCAGACGACAAGGAGGGGGTAGTCGGACTGAAGCTTTCTTT; CDR3: CASRRQGGGSRTEAFF
V: TRBV11-2; size: -; D: TRBD1; J: TRBJ1-6; DNA: TGTGCCAGCAGCCCCGGGACAGGGTCGGGTTATAATTCACCCCTCCACTTT; CDR3: CASSPGTGSGYNSPLHF
V: TRBV25-1; size: -; D: -; J: TRBJ2-1; DNA: TGTGCCAGCAGTGAATTGACAGAGAGGTACAATGAGCAGTTCTTC; CDR3: CASSELTERYNEQFF
V: TRBV18; size: once; D: TRBD1; J: TRBJ1-1; DNA: TGTGCCAGCTCAACGACAGGGGAGAACACTGAAGCTTTCTTT; CDR3: CASSTTGENTEAFF
V: TRBV9; size: -; D: TRBD1; J: TRBJ2-7; DNA: TGTGCCAGCAGCGCAACAGGGGGAAGCTCCTACGAGCAGTACTTC; CDR3: CASSATGGSSYEQYF
V: TRBV5-6; size: -; D: TRBD1; J: TRBJ2-2; DNA: TGTGCCAGCAGCTCCGGGACAGGGCGTCCCGGGGAGCTGTTTTTT; CDR3: CASSSGTGRPGELFF
V: TRBV30; size: -; D: -; J: TRBJ1-4; DNA: TGTGCCTGGAGTATCCTCGGGGGGCTTGGTGAAAAACTGTTTTTT; CDR3: CAWSILGGLGEKLFF
V: TRBV28; size: -; D: TRBD1; J: TRBJ1-5; DNA: TGTGCCAGCAGTCGCCGGGACAGAGTAAATCAGCCCCAGCATTTT; CDR3: CASSRRDRVNQPQHF